These 13 T cell receptor beta chains share one sample of origin, sequenced in a study of control samples from healthy donors and cancer patients (dated by TCRdb to the early 2020s). The library relied on the immunoSEQ multiplex PCR assay. TCRdb re-hosts the immuneACCESS table, in-frame sequences only. Its copies lack some clones; in the studies checked, an unresolved V gene accounts for under half of them, and the cause for the rest is not known. The sample yields some 150,000 clones; approximately 94% were counted once. The ten largest clones capture around 12% of the sample. Sequences were obtained from blood. Source of these receptors: a man aged 40-49 years in good health.

The rearrangement links TRBV24-1 to TRBJ2-5, with 10 bases aligning to TRBD2. The CDR3 is made up of 17 amino acids. The V segment lost 2 bases and the J segment 3 bases; nucleotides outside the gene matches: 8. CDR1 and CDR2 from the germline V gene are KGHDR and SFDVKD. The CDR3 spells CATSDWRAGGPKETQYF. CDR3 DNA: TGTGCCACCAGTGATTGGAGAGCGGGAGGGCCGAAAGAGACCCAGTACTTC.

The sample holds one count of this clone. The sample holds other DNA sequences that translate to the same CDR3. CDR3 sequence: CASSNEVGGRGYTF. CDR3 DNA: TGTGCCAGCAGCAATGAGGTGGGGGGTCGTGGCTACACCTTC. This chain uses TRBV7-9 with TRBJ1-2; a possible D gene is TRBD1 (5 bases). The CDR3 is 14 residues long. The V gene's germline CDR1 is SEHNR and CDR2 FQNEAQ (reference sequence). The V end was cut by 5 bases, the J end by 7 bases, with 17 bases between. The full variable domain, its missing parts supplied by reference TRBV7-9 and TRBJ1-2, is DTGVSQNPRHKITKRGQNVTFRCDPISEHNRLYWYRQTLGQGPEFLTYFQNEAQLEKSRLLSDRFSAERPKGSFSTLEIQRTEQGDSAMYLCASSNEVGGRGYTFGSGTRLTVV.

The rearrangement uses TRBV9 and TRBJ1-1; D is perhaps TRBD1 (5 bases). Looked up from germline, CDR1 is SGDLS and CDR2 is YYNGEE. The CDR3 is 16 amino acids. With 4 bases removed from V and 6 bases from J, the gap between germline ends came to 22 bases. Written as DNA, the CDR3 is TGTGCCAGCAGCACAACAGGTGGACCCCTCGGGGCTGAAGCTTTCTTT. Translation gives CASSTTGGPLGAEAFF.

V is TRBV11-2 and J is TRBJ1-2; D may be TRBD1 (6 bases). Looked up from germline, CDR1 is SGHAT and CDR2 is FQNNGV. This CDR3 region has 14 residues. V was cut by 3 bases and J by 1 base, with 9 bases left in between. The CDR3 sequence is CASSLGARNYGYTF. The CDR3 DNA is TGTGCCAGCAGCTTGGGGGCGCGTAACTATGGCTACACCTTC.

The chain joins TRBV3-1 (or the pseudogene TRBV3-2) to TRBJ2-5, with D perhaps TRBD2 (6 bases). CDR1 is LGHDT, CDR2 YNNKEL, per germline (reference sequence). Trimming pared 4 bases from V and 3 bases from J, leaving 12 bases between. The CDR3 totals 14 residues. The CDR3, as DNA: TGTGCCAGCAGCCCGGGGACTGCGAAAGAGACCCAGTACTTC. Protein: CASSPGTAKETQYF.

The chain uses TRBV19 and TRBJ1-5, with D possibly being TRBD1 (5 bases). V lost 6 bases and J lost 7, with 13 bases in between. The CDR3 consists of 13 residues. Per germline, CDR1 LNHDA and CDR2 SQIVND (reference sequence). DNA of the CDR3: TGTGCCAGTAGAAAAAGCAGGGACCAGCCCCAGCATTTT. Translating it yields CASRKSRDQPQHF.

This chain connects TRBV28 to TRBJ1-2; perhaps TRBD1 as D (5 bases). V was trimmed by 6 bases and J by 6 bases, leaving 17 bases between them. Germline loops: CDR1 MDHEN, CDR2 SYDVKM. This CDR3 comprises 14 residues. Here the CDR3 reads CASRRAGGSDGYTF. DNA for the CDR3: TGTGCCAGCAGACGTGCCGGGGGTAGCGATGGCTACACCTTC.

CDR3 amino acids: CATSRSGQTYTF. CDR3 in DNA: TGTGCCACCAGCAGAAGTGGACAGACCTACACCTTC. This chain joins TRBV15 and TRBJ1-2, with D perhaps matching TRBD1 (6 bases). Germline CDR1 LNHNV, CDR2 YYDKDF (reference sequence). V was pared by 2 bases and J by 10 bases, with 11 bases between. CDR3 length equals 12 residues.

CDR3 in DNA: TGTGCCAGCAGCTTAGGCAGGGGGCAAAATGAAAAACTGTTTTTT. Amino acid sequence: CASSLGRGQNEKLFF. V is TRBV7-2 and J is TRBJ1-4, with 8 nucleotides matching TRBD1. Per the germline V gene, CDR1 is SGHTA and CDR2 is FQGNSA. The CDR3 length is 15 residues. J lost 5 bases, V lost 1 base, and 3 bases had no gene match.

The chain couples TRBV29-1 to TRBJ1-4; TRBD1 might be the D (6 bases). V was pared by 6 bases and J by 5 bases, with 13 bases between. Germline V gives CDR1 SQVTM, CDR2 ANQGSEA. The CDR3 contains 13 residues. The CDR3 protein is CSVRKGGNEKLFF. The CDR3 DNA reads as TGCAGCGTCCGGAAGGGGGGGAATGAAAAACTGTTTTTT.

V is TRBV6-2 or TRBV6-3 and J is TRBJ1-2; D is ambiguous. CDR3 size: 12 residues. Germline-derived CDR1 and CDR2 are MNHEY and SVGEGT. Trimming stripped 5 bases from V and 8 bases from J, with 12 bases between. CDR3 DNA sequence: TGTGCCAGCAGTATTGACACTTTCGGCTACACCTTC. It is translated as CASSIDTFGYTF.

Only one count was recorded for this clone. This chain connects TRBV6-6 to TRBJ2-5; the D gene is possibly TRBD1 (6 bases). This CDR3 comprises 16 residues. Per the germline V gene, CDR1 is MNHNY and CDR2 is SVGAGI (reference sequence). The ends were cut back, 2 bases at V and 4 bases at J, with 17 bases in the middle. The CDR3 region has the DNA TGTGCCAGCAGTTACGGACGTCAGGGGTCTGTAGAGACCCAGTACTTC. As protein: CASSYGRQGSVETQYF.

The chain uses TRBV11-2 and TRBJ2-7; D is possibly TRBD1 (5 bases). Germline CDR1 SGHAT, CDR2 FQNNGV. The CDR3 has 14 amino acids. With 2 bases removed from V and 8 bases from J, the gap between germline ends came to 16 bases. CDR3 in DNA: TGTGCCAGCAGCTTAAATCAGGGTCAAGGGCAGCAGTACTTC. It encodes CASSLNQGQGQQYF.